A single TCR beta chain is shown here with its context. These data belong to a study of blood T cell repertoires in COVID-19. Study background: Samples of COVID-19 (acute and convalescent) were obtained from the United States, Italy and Spain. The cDNA or gDNA used as material had been derived from T cells, B-cell-depleted T cells, or PBMCs.

The length of the CDR3 is 15 residues. CDR1 is LNHDA, CDR2 SQIVND, per germline (reference sequence). With 4 bases clipped from V and 8 bases from J, the junction kept 10 bases outside the gene matches. Per the original methods: Using reference gene primer amplification, nucleated cell counts were estimated. The data were produced by immunoSEQ multiplex PCR, yet TCRdb's version contains in-frame clones alone and is incomplete. The V and J calls and clone size were taken over from that table, and D and trimming were inferred from the DNA. This sample yields hundreds of thousands of clones, of which around 84% are seen a single time; around 3% belongs to the top ten.

V and J are TRBV19 and TRBJ2-7; 11 bases fit TRBD1. The sequence was obtained from a human donor in a cohort sampled during active COVID-19. Sequenced: peripheral blood. The CDR3 nucleotides are TGTGCCAGTAGTACCTCCCCGGGACAGGGGGATCAGCAGTACTTC. Residues: CASSTSPGQGDQQYF.